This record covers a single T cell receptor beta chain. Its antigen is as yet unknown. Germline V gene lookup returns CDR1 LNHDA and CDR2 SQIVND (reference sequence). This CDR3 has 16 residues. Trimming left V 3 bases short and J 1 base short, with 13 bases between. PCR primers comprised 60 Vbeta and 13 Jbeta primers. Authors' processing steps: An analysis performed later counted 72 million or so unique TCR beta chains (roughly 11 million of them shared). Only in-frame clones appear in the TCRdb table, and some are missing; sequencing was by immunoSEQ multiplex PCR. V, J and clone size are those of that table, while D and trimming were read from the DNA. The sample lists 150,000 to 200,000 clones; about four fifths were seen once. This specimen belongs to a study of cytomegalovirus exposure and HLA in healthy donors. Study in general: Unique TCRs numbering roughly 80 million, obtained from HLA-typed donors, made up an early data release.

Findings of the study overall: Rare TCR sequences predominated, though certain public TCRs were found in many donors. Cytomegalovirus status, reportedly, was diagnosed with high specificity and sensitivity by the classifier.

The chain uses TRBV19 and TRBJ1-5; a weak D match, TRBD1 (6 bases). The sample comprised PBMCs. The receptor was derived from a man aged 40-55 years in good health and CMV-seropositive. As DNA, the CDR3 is TGTGCCAGTAGTATGGAGGGGGGGCGAAGCAATCAGCCCCAGCATTTT. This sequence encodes CASSMEGGRSNQPQHF.